The sequence of this T cell receptor beta chain was determined in a study of T cell responses to AZD1222 COVID-19 vaccine. The overall study: Second doses that came at about 4 or about 12 weeks were put together.

Profiled with immunoSEQ multiplex PCR; TCRdb holds only in-frame clones, not every one. The sample lists 100,000 to 120,000 clones; 88% were seen once. The CDR3 runs 13 residues. Per germline, CDR1 KGHSH and CDR2 LQKENI. V shed 3 bases and J shed 1 base, with 6 bases lying between them. The sequenced sample was peripheral blood, obtained on day 0 of AZD1222 vaccination. V usage is TRBV18 and J usage is TRBJ1-1, with D unclear. This TCR came from an adult in good health. The CDR3 coding sequence is TGTGCCAGCTCACCGGCGGCGAACACTGAAGCTTTCTTT. Protein sequence: CASSPAANTEAFF.